A single sample gave rise to the 25 T cell receptor beta chains below, sequenced in a study of blood T cell repertoires in COVID-19. Repertoires were generated with immunoSEQ multiplex PCR, while TCRdb's copy carries only in-frame clones and drops some. The sample records under 20,000 clones, 80% being singletons. Sequencing was performed on peripheral blood. The receptors come from a man older than 75 with acute or convalescent COVID-19.

V and J are TRBV7-2 and TRBJ1-2, with a weak D call TRBD1 (5 bases). The CDR3 extends over 16 amino acids. Germline CDR1 SGHTA, CDR2 FQGNSA. Trimming took off 3 bases at V and 0 bases at J, with 14 bases between the two ends. The chain's CDR3 is CASSLIAGLSNYGYTF. In nucleotides, the CDR3 is TGTGCCAGCAGCTTGATTGCGGGGCTGTCTAACTATGGCTACACCTTC.

The genes are TRBV6-2 or TRBV6-3 and TRBJ2-2; 12 bases agree with TRBD2. The length of the CDR3 is 16 residues. J lost 7 bases, V lost 6 bases, and 9 bases had no gene match. Germline lookup yields CDR1 MNHEY and CDR2 SVGEGT. The CDR3 here is CASRPLAGGLNGELFF. The CDR3 region has the DNA TGTGCCAGCAGGCCTCTAGCGGGGGGGCTAAACGGGGAGCTGTTTTTT.

The gene calls are TRBV27 and TRBJ1-5; the match to TRBD1 covers 9 bases. With 6 bases clipped from V and 0 bases from J, the junction kept 6 bases outside the gene matches. The CDR3 is made up of 16 amino acids. CDR1 MNHEY and CDR2 SMNVEV come from the germline V gene (reference sequence). The CDR3, as DNA: TGTGCCAGCAGCCTACAGGGGGCTTATAGCAATCAGCCCCAGCATTTT. It encodes CASSLQGAYSNQPQHF.

The V call is TRBV7-2, the J call TRBJ1-5; 9 bases line up with TRBD1. J gave up 3 bases and V 0 bases, and 3 bases lay outside the gene matches. This CDR3 region has 16 residues. Per the germline V gene, CDR1 is SGHTA and CDR2 is FQGNSA. CDR3 nucleotides: TGTGCCAGCAGCTTAGCTGGGACAGGGATCAATCAGCCCCAGCATTTT. It is translated as CASSLAGTGINQPQHF.

The chain recombines TRBV11-3 with TRBJ2-3, with 7 bases that match TRBD1. Germline CDR1 is SGHNT and CDR2 is YENEEA. This CDR3 is 14 amino acids long. Losses at the gene ends were 5 bases for V and 0 bases for J; bases not matched to a gene: 2. For the CDR3, the DNA is TGTGCCAGCAGCCTACAGGGGAGCACAGATACGCAGTATTTT. The encoded protein is CASSLQGSTDTQYF. Using reference TRBV11-3 and TRBJ2-3 for the parts outside the CDR3, the full variable domain is EAGVVQSPRYKIIEKKQPVAFWCNPISGHNTLYWYLQNLGQGPELLIRYENEEAVDDSQLPKDRFSAERLKGVDSTLKIQPAELGDSAVYLCASSLQGSTDTQYFGPGTRLTVL.

The count of this clone is one. The chain combines TRBV18 with TRBJ1-1, with D perhaps matching TRBD1 (6 bases). Germline assignment: CDR1 KGHSH and CDR2 LQKENI. This CDR3 has 13 amino acids. V was cut by 5 bases and J by 7 bases, with 14 bases left in between. This CDR3 is CASSNGGAFEAFF. The CDR3 DNA reads TGTGCCAGCTCAAACGGGGGGGCGTTTGAAGCTTTCTTT.

The chain uses TRBV5-8 and TRBJ1-5, with TRBD1 matching 10 bases. The CDR3 length is 16 residues. CDR1 is SGHTS, CDR2 YDEGEE, per germline. J was trimmed by 3 bases and V by 4 bases; bases with no gene match: 7. In nucleotides, the CDR3 is TGTGCCAGCAGCGCCGGGACAGGGGTAGACAATCAGCCCCAGCATTTT. Protein sequence: CASSAGTGVDNQPQHF.

The chain combines TRBV7-2 with TRBJ1-6; D is unresolved. Germline values: CDR1 SGHTA, CDR2 FQGNSA. The CDR3 is made up of 12 amino acids. V lost 3 bases and J 8 bases, leaving 5 bases between the germline ends. The CDR3 DNA follows: TGTGCCAGCAGCTTTCCCGATTCACCCCTCCACTTT. Its protein product is CASSFPDSPLHF.

The chain has TRBV6-6 and TRBJ1-3; D unresolved. This CDR3 contains 12 residues. Per the germline V gene, CDR1 is MNHNY and CDR2 is SVGAGI (reference sequence). The V end lost 4 bases, the J end lost 3 bases, and 4 bases lay between the germline ends. As DNA, the CDR3 is TGTGCCAGCAGTTTCCGTGGAAACACCATATATTTT. Amino acids: CASSFRGNTIYF.

This clone was found a few times. This chain connects TRBV18 to TRBJ1-3, with D hard to call. The CDR3 totals 19 residues. Germline V gene lookup returns CDR1 KGHSH and CDR2 LQKENI. V lost 0 bases and J 0 bases, leaving 18 bases between the germline ends. CDR3 protein: CASSPPGRNSQDSGNTIYF. As DNA, the CDR3 is TGTGCCAGCTCACCACCAGGGAGAAACTCCCAGGACTCTGGAAACACCATATATTTT. Variable domain in full (rest from reference TRBV18 and TRBJ1-3): NAGVMQNPRHLVRRRGQEARLRCSPMKGHSHVYWYRQLPEEGLKFMVYLQKENIIDESGMPKERFSAEFPKEGPSILRIQQVVRGDSAAYFCASSPPGRNSQDSGNTIYFGEGSWLTVV.

V usage is TRBV27 and J usage is TRBJ2-1, with D perhaps TRBD1 (6 bases). V lost 6 bases, J lost 7 bases, and 19 bases lay in between. CDR1 MNHEY and CDR2 SMNVEV come from the germline V gene (reference sequence). The CDR3 covers 15 residues. The CDR3 loop is CASSRPALGTNEQFF. The CDR3, as DNA: TGTGCCAGCAGCCGCCCGGCTCTCGGGACAAATGAGCAGTTCTTC.

This sequence joins TRBV9 and TRBJ1-1; 12 bases fit TRBD1. Germline-derived CDR1 and CDR2 are SGDLS and YYNGEE. CDR3 size: 17 residues. Trimming took 0 bases from V and 7 from J; bases not matched to a gene: 10. The CDR3 loop is CASSVEDGTGGIVEAFF. Written as DNA, the CDR3 is TGTGCCAGCAGCGTAGAAGATGGGACAGGGGGCATAGTTGAAGCTTTCTTT.

J is TRBJ1-1 and V is TRBV5-1; TRBD1 matches at 10 bases. The CDR3 runs 15 residues. Germline lookup yields CDR1 SGHRS and CDR2 YFSETQ. V was pared by 3 bases and J by 3 bases, with 5 bases of the junction left unmatched. CDR3 DNA: TGCGCCAGCAGCTCCCACGGACAGGGGGACACTGAAGCTTTCTTT. Amino acids: CASSSHGQGDTEAFF. The full variable domain, completed using reference TRBV5-1 and TRBJ1-1, is KAGVTQTPRYLIKTRGQQVTLSCSPISGHRSVSWYQQTPGQGLQFLFEYFSETQRNKGNFPGRFSGRQFSNSRSEMNVSTLELGDSALYLCASSSHGQGDTEAFFGQGTRLTVV.

The chain recombines TRBV5-1 with TRBJ1-1, with a tentative D call TRBD1 (6 bases). In germline, CDR1 is SGHRS, CDR2 YFSETQ. This CDR3 has 15 residues. V was clipped by 5 bases and J by 5 bases, with 19 bases between them. The CDR3 is CASSYTGRVETEAFF. The CDR3 DNA reads as TGCGCCAGCAGTTATACAGGGAGAGTGGAGACTGAAGCTTTCTTT.

V gene TRBV5-1 combines with J gene TRBJ2-5; 9 nucleotides align to TRBD2. V shed 5 bases and J 1 base; nucleotides not matched to a gene: 12. CDR3 length: 17 residues. Germline V gene sequence: CDR1 SGHRS, CDR2 YFSETQ. CDR3 sequence: CASSPTGTSLGQETQYF. CDR3 bases: TGCGCCAGCAGTCCCACCGGGACTAGCCTGGGCCAAGAGACCCAGTACTTC.

The rearrangement joins TRBV7-2 to TRBJ1-2; 7 bases are a match to TRBD1. The CDR3 consists of 15 residues. After removal of 1 base from V and 1 base from J, the junction contained 3 bases not matched to a gene. CDR1 and CDR2 from the germline V gene are SGHTA and FQGNSA. The chain's CDR3 is CASSLVGDSNYGYTF. DNA for the CDR3: TGTGCCAGCAGCTTAGTCGGGGACAGTAACTATGGCTACACCTTC.

V is TRBV7-2 and J is TRBJ1-5; 10 nucleotides align to TRBD1. Germline CDR1 reads SGHTA; CDR2 reads FQGNSA. J lost 2 bases, V lost 2 bases, and 3 bases had no gene match. The CDR3 loop spans 16 amino acids. CDR3 sequence: CASSLIGTGGNQPQHF. CDR3 sequence (DNA): TGTGCCAGCAGCTTAATCGGGACAGGGGGCAATCAGCCCCAGCATTTT.

The chain links TRBV7-9 to TRBJ1-1, with TRBD1 matching 7 bases. After removal of 4 bases from V and 0 bases from J, the junction contained 8 bases not matched to a gene. Germline V gene sequence: CDR1 SEHNR, CDR2 FQNEAQ (reference sequence). CDR3 length: 16 amino acids. The CDR3 here is CASSSQGSGMNTEAFF. The CDR3 region has the DNA TGTGCCAGCAGCTCACAGGGGTCGGGGATGAACACTGAAGCTTTCTTT.

The sample holds a few counts of this clone. The CDR3 loop is CASSYSGTGSSNYGYTF. As DNA, the CDR3 is TGTGCCAGCAGTTACTCGGGGACAGGGTCCTCTAACTATGGCTACACCTTC. The rearrangement uses TRBV6-2 or TRBV6-3 and TRBJ1-2; 9 bases fit TRBD1. This CDR3 contains 17 residues. V dropped 0 bases and J dropped 0; count of bases not matched to a gene: 5. The germline gives CDR1 MNHEY, CDR2 SVGEGT.

For this clone: One junction end disagrees with the germline gene, perhaps due to a read error. The rearrangement joins TRBV18 to TRBJ1-2, with D uncertain. In germline, CDR1 is KGHSH, CDR2 LQKENI. The CDR3 spans 15 residues. The CDR3 nucleotides are TGTACCAGCTCACCAAAGTCCGGGTTAATCTATGGCTACACCTTC. It yields the protein CTSSPKSGLIYGYTF.

This rearrangement joins TRBV7-3 to TRBJ1-3; 9 bases line up with TRBD1. CDR1 is SGHTA, CDR2 FQGTGA, per germline. The CDR3 loop spans 14 amino acids. After removal of 5 bases from V and 9 bases from J, the junction contained 8 bases not matched to a gene. CDR3 sequence (DNA): TGTGCCAGCAGCGTACAGGGGGCTGATGGCACCATATATTTT. Amino acids: CASSVQGADGTIYF.

The V call is TRBV4-2, the J call TRBJ1-5, with 7 bases identical to TRBD1. The V and J ends lost 4 bases and 0 bases, in that order; junction bases with no gene match: 3. Germline V gives CDR1 LGHNA, CDR2 YNFKEQ. CDR3 length equals 15 residues. CDR3 loop: CASSLTGDSNQPQHF. The CDR3 DNA reads TGTGCCAGCAGCCTCACAGGGGATAGCAATCAGCCCCAGCATTTT.

The chain recombines TRBV5-5 with TRBJ2-1; perhaps TRBD2 as D (5 bases). The CDR3 is 16 amino acids. Germline-derived CDR1 and CDR2 are SGHKS and YYEKEE (reference sequence). V was cut by 2 bases and J by 0 bases, with 12 bases left in between. CDR3 in amino acids: CASSFLTGSSYNEQFF. CDR3 in DNA: TGTGCCAGCAGCTTCCTGACGGGGAGCTCCTACAATGAGCAGTTCTTC.

V usage is TRBV4-3 and J usage is TRBJ2-2; TRBD1 matches 7 bases. The CDR3 has 15 residues. Looked up from germline, CDR1 is LGHNA and CDR2 is YSLEER. V shed 3 bases and J 7 bases; nucleotides not matched to a gene: 8. This chain's CDR3 is CASSHHRGVGGELFF. The CDR3 DNA reads TGCGCCAGCAGCCACCACAGGGGAGTAGGCGGGGAGCTGTTTTTT.

The sample holds a few counts of this clone. The CDR3 DNA is TGTGCCAGCAGCTTAGTGAGCGGGGGGGTCGAGCAGTACTTC. It is translated as CASSLVSGGVEQYF. V usage is TRBV7-2 and J usage is TRBJ2-7; 10 nucleotides agree with TRBD2. The CDR3 covers 14 residues. V dropped 1 base and J dropped 6; count of bases not matched to a gene: 3. Germline V gene data show CDR1 as SGHTA and CDR2 as FQGNSA.